The T cell receptor (beta chain) under discussion was sequenced for a study of CD8 T cells in Susac syndrome. Study results and caveats: Regarding the TCR sequencing and HLA analysis, the study admitted that a relatively small number of individuals were involved.

V dropped 1 base and J dropped 4 bases, with 7 bases sitting between them. The CDR3 runs to 14 residues. Blood CD8+ and CD4+ T cells underwent high-throughput TCR beta sequencing. In regard to this clonotype: The antigen remains undetermined.

After extraction with the RNeasy kit, about 0.5 to 1 ug of the RNA was reverse transcribed using random hexamers. Coverage of TCR beta CDR3 amplification by immunoSEQ multiplex PCR extended to 54 Vbeta and 13 Jbeta. TCRdb recomputed calls from the immunoSEQ multiplex PCR reads with MiXCR, one row per CDR3 protein. The sample shows approximately 130,000 distinct CDR3 sequences, roughly 89% of them seen only once. Specimen: CD8+ T cells from PBMCs. The gene calls are TRBV12-3 or TRBV12-4 and TRBJ2-2; maybe TRBD2 (5 bases). The sequence was obtained from a human donor with multiple sclerosis. CDR3 sequence: CASSLGGPTGELFF. CDR3 in DNA: TGTGCCAGCAGTTTAGGAGGGCCCACCGGGGAGCTGTTTTTT.